This TCR beta chain originates from a study of T cells in localized non-small cell lung cancer. Study-wide findings and caveats: Adjacent lung had a median about 57 of the 100 largest tumor clones.

This clone turned up a few times. Its antigen remains unknown. The assay was immunoSEQ multiplex PCR, and TCRdb's table has in-frame clones only and misses some. The table lists about 78,000 clones, 80% to 90% of them singletons. The length of the CDR3 is 13 residues. V lost 3 bases and J lost 0, with 8 bases in between. The V gene's germline CDR1 is GTSNPN and CDR2 SVGIG (reference sequence). This TCR came from a man aged 40-75 years with stage I lung adenocarcinoma. V is TRBV30 and J is TRBJ1-1; D not certain. The sample here was peripheral blood, taken before any cancer treatment. The CDR3 region has the DNA TGTGCCTGGAGACGGCGCGTGAACACTGAAGCTTTCTTT. Amino acid sequence: CAWRRRVNTEAFF.